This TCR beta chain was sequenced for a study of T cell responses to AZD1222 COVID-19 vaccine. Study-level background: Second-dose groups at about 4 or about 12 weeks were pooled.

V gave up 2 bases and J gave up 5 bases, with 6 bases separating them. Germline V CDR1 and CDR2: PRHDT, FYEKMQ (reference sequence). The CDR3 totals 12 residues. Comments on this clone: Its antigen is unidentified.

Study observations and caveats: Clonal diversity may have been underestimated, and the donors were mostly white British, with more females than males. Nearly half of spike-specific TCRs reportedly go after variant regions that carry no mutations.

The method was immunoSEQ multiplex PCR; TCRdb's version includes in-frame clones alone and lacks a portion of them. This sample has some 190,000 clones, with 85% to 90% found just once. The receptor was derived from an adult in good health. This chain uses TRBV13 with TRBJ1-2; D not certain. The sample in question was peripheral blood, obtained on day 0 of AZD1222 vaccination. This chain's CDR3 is CASSLSLYGYTF. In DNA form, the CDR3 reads TGTGCCAGCAGCTTATCACTGTATGGCTACACCTTC.